What follows are 12 T cell receptor beta chains derived from one specimen sequenced in a study of Ad26.COV2.S vaccination and SARS-CoV-2 variants. Repertoires were generated with immunoSEQ multiplex PCR, while TCRdb's copy carries only in-frame clones and drops some. The sample carries roughly 390,000 clones, roughly nine tenths recorded once. Treatment reported: roughly 19 received Ad26.COV2.S at low or high dose, single or two shots; about 5 received placebo; per-sample allocation not given. Samples analyzed were those drawn on day 63 after the first vaccine or placebo injection. Here the sequenced sample was peripheral blood, taken in a trial of Ad26.COV2.S vaccine versus placebo. The receptor set was obtained from a person aged 18-65 years who received the Ad26.COV2.S COVID-19 vaccine or a placebo.

With respect to this clone: Other DNA sequences of this sample code for an identical CDR3. The chain joins TRBV5-6 to TRBJ1-5; D is unresolved. The V gene's germline CDR1 is SGHDT and CDR2 YYEEEE. CDR3 length equals 12 residues. The ends were cut back, 0 bases at V and 5 bases at J, with 3 bases in the middle. Here the CDR3 reads CASSLGDQPQHF. Written as DNA, the CDR3 is TGTGCCAGCAGCTTGGGGGATCAGCCCCAGCATTTT. Combining the CDR3 with reference TRBV5-6 and TRBJ1-5 gives the whole variable domain DAGVTQSPTHLIKTRGQQVTLRCSPKSGHDTVSWYQQALGQGPQFIFQYYEEEERQRGNFPDRFSGHQFPNYSSELNVNALLLGDSALYLCASSLGDQPQHFGDGTRLSIL.

The rearrangement uses TRBV2 and TRBJ1-2; D is unresolved. Between the trimmed V and J ends, which lost 6 bases and 6 bases, there was a span of 14 bases. Germline CDR1 is SNHLY and CDR2 is FYNNEI. The CDR3 consists of 13 residues. CDR3 in amino acids: CASSLVRLDGYTF. For the CDR3, the DNA is TGTGCCAGCAGCCTTGTCCGCCTGGATGGCTACACCTTC.

The rearrangement uses TRBV27 and TRBJ2-1; D remains ambiguous. Germline V CDR1 and CDR2: MNHEY, SMNVEV (reference sequence). V dropped 1 base and J dropped 0 bases, with 7 bases sitting between them. This CDR3 is 15 amino acids long. This chain's CDR3 is CASSLLGSSYNEQFF. The CDR3 bases are TGTGCCAGCAGTTTATTGGGAAGCTCCTACAATGAGCAGTTCTTC.

The rearrangement links TRBV20-1 to TRBJ1-1; no definite D call. CDR1 and CDR2 from the germline V gene are DFQATT and SNEGSKA (reference sequence). This CDR3 region has 11 residues. V shed 5 bases and J shed 6 bases, with 10 bases lying between them. In DNA, the CDR3 is TGCAGTGCTCCCGGGGAGGCTGAAGCTTTCTTT. Amino acid sequence: CSAPGEAEAFF.

This sequence joins TRBV28 and TRBJ1-2; 8 positions agree with TRBD1. The V gene end was trimmed by 9 bases and the J gene end by 4 bases; junction bases not matched to a gene: 7. The CDR3 has 13 residues. CDR1 is MDHEN and CDR2 is SYDVKM in the germline V gene. In DNA, the CDR3 is TGTGCCAGTGTCACAGGGGGATTCTATGGCTACACCTTC. Encoded protein: CASVTGGFYGYTF.

The J gene is TRBJ2-1, the V gene TRBV9; D unclear. Germline V CDR1 and CDR2: SGDLS, YYNGEE. Deletions cut 3 bases from V and 7 bases from J, with 8 bases between. The CDR3 extends over 12 amino acids. The CDR3 is CASSEFGNEQFF. The CDR3, as DNA: TGTGCCAGCAGCGAATTCGGGAATGAGCAGTTCTTC.

The chain uses TRBV12-3 or TRBV12-4 and TRBJ2-7; 9 bases agree with TRBD1. V lost 8 bases and J lost 3; bases outside the gene matches: 5. CDR3 length equals 13 residues. CDR3 region: CASRQGEYYEQYF. The CDR3 region has the DNA TGTGCCAGCCGACAGGGGGAGTACTACGAGCAGTACTTC.

CDR3 loop: CASSISETALIREQYF. The CDR3 DNA follows: TGTGCCAGTAGTATATCCGAGACCGCTTTAATCCGGGAGCAGTACTTC. The rearrangement uses TRBV19 and TRBJ2-7; no definite D call. The CDR3 has 16 residues. The V end was cut by 2 bases, the J end by 7 bases, with 21 bases between. Germline loops: CDR1 LNHDA, CDR2 SQIVND (reference sequence).

As concerns this clone: A much more abundant neighbour one base away suggests this may be a read error. The same CDR3 can be traced to other DNA sequences in this sample. The chain links TRBV7-9 to TRBJ2-2, with D unclear. V lost 5 bases and J lost 2, with 3 bases in between. The CDR3 has 12 amino acids. Germline CDR1 is SEHNR and CDR2 is FQNEAQ (reference sequence). In DNA, the CDR3 is TGTGCCAGCAGCCTAAACACCGGGGAGCTGTTTTTT. Translated, it gives CASSLNTGELFF.

The chain joins TRBV5-4 to TRBJ2-2, with D hard to call. The CDR3 runs 16 residues. Trimming shortened V by 2 bases and J by 2 bases, and 13 bases separated the two germline ends. CDR1 SGHNT and CDR2 YYREEE come from the germline V gene (reference sequence). As DNA, the CDR3 is TGTGCCAGCAGCTTTGCACTGGCAGCTAACACCGGGGAGCTGTTTTTT. It yields the protein CASSFALAANTGELFF.

CDR3 sequence reads: CASSPLLIRREATEAFF. DNA for the CDR3: TGTGCCAGTAGCCCTTTATTAATCCGCAGGGAGGCTACTGAAGCTTTCTTT. This sequence joins TRBV19 and TRBJ1-1, with TRBD1 as a possible D gene (5 bases). The CDR3 is 17 residues long. V lost 6 bases and J 5 bases, leaving 25 bases between the germline ends. Germline V gene sequence: CDR1 LNHDA, CDR2 SQIVND (reference sequence).

The V call is TRBV5-1, the J call TRBJ2-1; TRBD1 matches 7 bases. V shed 4 bases and J 0 bases; nucleotides not matched to a gene: 4. The CDR3 spans 15 residues. CDR1 and CDR2 from the germline V gene are SGHRS and YFSETQ. This chain's CDR3 is CASSPGTVSYNEQFF. CDR3 bases: TGCGCCAGCAGCCCCGGGACAGTCTCCTACAATGAGCAGTTCTTC.